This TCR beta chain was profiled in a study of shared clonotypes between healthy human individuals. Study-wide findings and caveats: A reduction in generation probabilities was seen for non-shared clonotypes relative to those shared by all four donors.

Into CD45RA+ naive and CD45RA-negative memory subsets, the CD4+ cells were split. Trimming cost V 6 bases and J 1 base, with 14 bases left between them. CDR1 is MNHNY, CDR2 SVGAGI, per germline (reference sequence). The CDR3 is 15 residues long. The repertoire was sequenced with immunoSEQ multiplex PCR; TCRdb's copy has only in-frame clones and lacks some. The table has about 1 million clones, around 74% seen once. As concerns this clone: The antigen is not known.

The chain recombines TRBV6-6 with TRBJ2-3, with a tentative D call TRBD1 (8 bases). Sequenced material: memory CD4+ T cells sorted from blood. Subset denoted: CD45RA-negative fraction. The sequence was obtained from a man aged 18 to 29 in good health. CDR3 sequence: CASRNRGGRTDTQYF. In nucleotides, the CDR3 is TGTGCCAGCAGAAACAGGGGGGGACGCACAGATACGCAGTATTTT.